Below, one TCR beta chain is given with its context. The data are from a study of blood T cell repertoires in COVID-19. On the study more broadly: The cDNA or gDNA used as material had been derived from T cells, B-cell-depleted T cells, or PBMCs.

J lost 2 bases, V lost 3 bases, and 5 bases had no gene match. CDR1 and CDR2 from the germline V gene are SGHRS and YFSETQ. The CDR3 has 14 amino acids. Profiling relied on immunoSEQ multiplex PCR, and the TCRdb table lists in-frame clones only, not all of them. The sample records some 170,000 clones, about 90% being singletons. The receptor's source is a human donor with acute COVID-19. The donor label of this sample is uncertain. The chain combines TRBV5-1 with TRBJ2-7; 7 bases agree with TRBD2. Sequenced material: PBMCs or T cells enriched from blood (not recorded which). Here the CDR3 DNA reads TGCGCCAGCAGCTCCGGGACTACCACCTACGAGCAGTACTTC. Translating it yields CASSSGTTTYEQYF. Full variable domain (rest looked up from reference TRBV5-1 and TRBJ2-7): KAGVTQTPRYLIKTRGQQVTLSCSPISGHRSVSWYQQTPGQGLQFLFEYFSETQRNKGNFPGRFSGRQFSNSRSEMNVSTLELGDSALYLCASSSGTTTYEQYFGPGTRLTVT.